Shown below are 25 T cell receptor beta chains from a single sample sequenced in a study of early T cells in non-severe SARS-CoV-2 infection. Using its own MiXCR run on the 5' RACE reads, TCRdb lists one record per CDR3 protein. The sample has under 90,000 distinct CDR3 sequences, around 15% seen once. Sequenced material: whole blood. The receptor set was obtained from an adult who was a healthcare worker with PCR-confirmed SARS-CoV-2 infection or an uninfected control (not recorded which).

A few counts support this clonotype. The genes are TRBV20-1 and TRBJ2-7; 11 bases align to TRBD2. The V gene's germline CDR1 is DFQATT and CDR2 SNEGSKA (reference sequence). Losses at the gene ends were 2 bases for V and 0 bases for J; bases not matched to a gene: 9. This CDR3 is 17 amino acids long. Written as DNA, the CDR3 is TGCAGTGCTAGATTACGAGGGACTAGCGGAAGCTCCTACGAGCAGTACTTC. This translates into CSARLRGTSGSSYEQYF.

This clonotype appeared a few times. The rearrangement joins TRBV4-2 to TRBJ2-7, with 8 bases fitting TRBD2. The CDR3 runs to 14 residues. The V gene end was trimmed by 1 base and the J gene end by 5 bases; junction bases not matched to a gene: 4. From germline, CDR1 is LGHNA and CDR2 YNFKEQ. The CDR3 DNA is TGTGCCAGCAGCCAAGGGAGTAGCGGGGACGAGCAGTACTTC. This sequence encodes CASSQGSSGDEQYF.

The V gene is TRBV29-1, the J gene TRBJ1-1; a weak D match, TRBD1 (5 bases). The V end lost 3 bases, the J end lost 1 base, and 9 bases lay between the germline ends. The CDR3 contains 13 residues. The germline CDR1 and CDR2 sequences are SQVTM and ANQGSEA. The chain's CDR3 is CSVEGQGNTEAFF. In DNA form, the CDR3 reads TGCAGCGTTGAGGGGCAGGGGAACACTGAAGCTTTCTTT.

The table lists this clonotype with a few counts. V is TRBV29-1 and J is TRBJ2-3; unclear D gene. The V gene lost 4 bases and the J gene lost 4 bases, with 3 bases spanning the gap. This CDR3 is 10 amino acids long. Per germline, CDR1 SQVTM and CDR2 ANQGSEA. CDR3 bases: TGCAGCGTTGTGGCAGATACGCAGTATTTT. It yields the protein CSVVADTQYF.

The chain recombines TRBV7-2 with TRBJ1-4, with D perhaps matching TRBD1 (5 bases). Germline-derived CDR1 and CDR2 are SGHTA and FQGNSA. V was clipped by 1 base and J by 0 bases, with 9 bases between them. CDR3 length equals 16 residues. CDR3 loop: CASSLVSRATNEKLFF. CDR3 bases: TGTGCCAGCAGCTTAGTAAGCAGGGCAACTAATGAAAAACTGTTTTTT.

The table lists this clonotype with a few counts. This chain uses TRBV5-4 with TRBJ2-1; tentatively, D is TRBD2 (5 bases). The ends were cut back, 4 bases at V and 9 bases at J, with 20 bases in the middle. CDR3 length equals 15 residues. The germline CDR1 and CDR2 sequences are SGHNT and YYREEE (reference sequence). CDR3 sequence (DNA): TGTGCCAGCAGCACCGAACTGGGAGAGGGAACTGAGCAGTTCTTC. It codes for CASSTELGEGTEQFF.

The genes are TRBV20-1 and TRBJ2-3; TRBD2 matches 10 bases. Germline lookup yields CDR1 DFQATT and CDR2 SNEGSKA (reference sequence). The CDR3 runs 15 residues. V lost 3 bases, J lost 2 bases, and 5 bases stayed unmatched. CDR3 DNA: TGCAGTGCTAGTCTAGCGGGGGTGCACACAGATACGCAGTATTTT. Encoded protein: CSASLAGVHTDTQYF.

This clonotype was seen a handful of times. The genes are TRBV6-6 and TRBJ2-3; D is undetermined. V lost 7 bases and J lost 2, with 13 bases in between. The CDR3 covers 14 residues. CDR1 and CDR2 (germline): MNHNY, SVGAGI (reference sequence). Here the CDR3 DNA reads TGTGCCAGCATTCATCCGGCCGTCACAGATACGCAGTATTTT. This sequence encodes CASIHPAVTDTQYF.

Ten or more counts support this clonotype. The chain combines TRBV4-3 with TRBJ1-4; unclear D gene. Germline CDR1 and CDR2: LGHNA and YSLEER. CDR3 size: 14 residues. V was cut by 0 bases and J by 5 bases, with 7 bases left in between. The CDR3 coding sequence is TGCGCCAGCAGCCAAGATTTGGAGAATGAAAAACTGTTTTTT. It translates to CASSQDLENEKLFF.

CDR3 protein: CASSARPGTGTSPLHF. The CDR3 nucleotides read TGTGCCAGCAGTGCGAGACCCGGGACAGGGACTTCACCCCTCCACTTT. The rearrangement uses TRBV6-1 and TRBJ1-6; 9 nucleotides match TRBD1. The V segment lost 4 bases and the J segment 9 bases; nucleotides outside the gene matches: 10. Germline-derived CDR1 and CDR2 are MNHNS and SASEGT. This CDR3 has 16 residues.

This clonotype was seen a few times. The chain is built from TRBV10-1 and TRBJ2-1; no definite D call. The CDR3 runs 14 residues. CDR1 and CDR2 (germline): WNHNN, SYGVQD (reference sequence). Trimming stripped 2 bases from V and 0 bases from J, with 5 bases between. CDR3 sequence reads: CASSEMGSYNEQFF. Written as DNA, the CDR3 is TGCGCCAGCAGTGAGATGGGCTCCTACAATGAGCAGTTCTTC.

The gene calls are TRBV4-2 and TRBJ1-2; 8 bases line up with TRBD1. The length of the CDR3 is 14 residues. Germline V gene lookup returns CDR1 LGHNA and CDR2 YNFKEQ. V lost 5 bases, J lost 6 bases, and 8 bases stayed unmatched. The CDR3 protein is CASSLAQGGDGYTF. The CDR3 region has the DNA TGTGCCAGCAGCTTAGCACAGGGGGGAGATGGCTACACCTTC.

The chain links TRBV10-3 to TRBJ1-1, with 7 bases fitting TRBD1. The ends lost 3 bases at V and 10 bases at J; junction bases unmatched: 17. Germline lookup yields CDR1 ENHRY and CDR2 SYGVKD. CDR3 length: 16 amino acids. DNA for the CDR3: TGTGCCATCAGTGAAGGGACAGCCTTCGAACAAGGGGTAGCTTTCTTT. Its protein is CAISEGTAFEQGVAFF.

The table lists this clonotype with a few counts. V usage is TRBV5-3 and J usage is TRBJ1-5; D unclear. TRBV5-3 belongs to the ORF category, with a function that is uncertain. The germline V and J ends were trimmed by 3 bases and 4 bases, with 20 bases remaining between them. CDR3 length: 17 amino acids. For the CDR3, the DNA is TGTGCCAGAAGCTCCCTATCGGCGGGGTTTCTTAATCAGCCCCAGCATTTT. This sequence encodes CARSSLSAGFLNQPQHF.

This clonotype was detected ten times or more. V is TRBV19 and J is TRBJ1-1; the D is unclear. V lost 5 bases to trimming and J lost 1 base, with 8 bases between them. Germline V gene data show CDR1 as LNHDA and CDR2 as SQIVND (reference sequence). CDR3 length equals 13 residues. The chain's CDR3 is CASSEVGNTEAFF. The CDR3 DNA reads TGTGCCAGTAGTGAGGTGGGGAACACTGAAGCTTTCTTT.

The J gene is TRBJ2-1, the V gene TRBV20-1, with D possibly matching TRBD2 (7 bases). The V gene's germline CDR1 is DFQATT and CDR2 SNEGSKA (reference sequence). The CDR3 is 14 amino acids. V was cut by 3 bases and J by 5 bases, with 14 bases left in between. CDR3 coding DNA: TGCAGTGCTAGTGCGGGGGCCCCTCACAATGAGCAGTTCTTC. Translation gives CSASAGAPHNEQFF.

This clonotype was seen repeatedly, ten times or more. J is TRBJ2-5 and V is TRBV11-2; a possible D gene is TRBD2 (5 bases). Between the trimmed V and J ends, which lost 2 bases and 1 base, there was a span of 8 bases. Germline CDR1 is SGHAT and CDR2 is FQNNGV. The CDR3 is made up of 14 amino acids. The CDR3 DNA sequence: TGTGCCAGCAGCTTACTAGCTCCCCAAGAGACCCAGTACTTC. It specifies CASSLLAPQETQYF. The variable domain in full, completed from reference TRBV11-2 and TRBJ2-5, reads EAGVAQSPRYKIIEKRQSVAFWCNPISGHATLYWYQQILGQGPKLLIQFQNNGVVDDSQLPKDRFSAERLKGVDSTLKIQPAKLEDSAVYLCASSLLAPQETQYFGPGTRLLVL.

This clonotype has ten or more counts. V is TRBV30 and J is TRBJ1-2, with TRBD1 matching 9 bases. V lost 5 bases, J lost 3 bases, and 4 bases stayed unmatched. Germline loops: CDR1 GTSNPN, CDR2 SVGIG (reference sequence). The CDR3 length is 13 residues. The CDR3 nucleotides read TGTGCCTGGTCAACAGGGGGCGACTATGGCTACACCTTC. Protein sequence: CAWSTGGDYGYTF.

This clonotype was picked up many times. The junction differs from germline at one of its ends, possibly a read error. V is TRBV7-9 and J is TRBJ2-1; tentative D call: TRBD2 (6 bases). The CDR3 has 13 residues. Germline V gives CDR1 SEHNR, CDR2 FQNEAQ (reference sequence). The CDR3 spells CASSSLDYHEQFF. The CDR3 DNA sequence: TGTGCCAGCAGCTCCCTGGACTACCATGAGCAGTTCTTC.

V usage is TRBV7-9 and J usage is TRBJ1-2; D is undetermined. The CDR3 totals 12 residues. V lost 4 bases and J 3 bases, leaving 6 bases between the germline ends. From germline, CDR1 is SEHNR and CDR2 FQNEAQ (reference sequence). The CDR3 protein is CASSYDHYGYTF. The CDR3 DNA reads TGTGCCAGCAGCTACGACCACTATGGCTACACCTTC.

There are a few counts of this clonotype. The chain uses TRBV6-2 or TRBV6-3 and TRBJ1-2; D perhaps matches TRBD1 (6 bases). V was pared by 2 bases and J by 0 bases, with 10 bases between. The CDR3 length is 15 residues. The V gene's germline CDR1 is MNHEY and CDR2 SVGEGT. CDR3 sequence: CASSYLTGPNYGYTF. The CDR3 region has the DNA TGTGCCAGCAGTTACCTGACAGGACCTAACTATGGCTACACCTTC.

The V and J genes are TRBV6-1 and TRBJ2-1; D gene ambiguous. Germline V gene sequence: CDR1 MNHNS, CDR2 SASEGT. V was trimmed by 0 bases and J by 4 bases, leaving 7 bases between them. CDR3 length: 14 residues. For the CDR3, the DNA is TGTGCCAGCAGTGAAGCGGGCGTATACAATGAGCAGTTCTTC. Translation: CASSEAGVYNEQFF.

CDR3 DNA sequence: TGTGCCAGCAACCCTGGGACGAACACTGAAGCTTTCTTT. This gives the protein CASNPGTNTEAFF. V and J are TRBV12-3 or TRBV12-4 and TRBJ1-1; D perhaps matches TRBD1 (5 bases). Between the trimmed V and J ends, which lost 7 bases and 1 base, there was a span of 10 bases. The CDR3 has 13 amino acids.

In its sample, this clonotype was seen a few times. CDR3 bases: TGTGCCACCGAGGGACATTTGAACACTGAAGCTTTCTTT. This gives the protein CATEGHLNTEAFF. The chain links TRBV6-6 to TRBJ1-1, with a possible D match to TRBD1 (6 bases). The V end was cut by 10 bases, the J end by 0 bases, with 12 bases between. Per the germline V gene, CDR1 is MNHNY and CDR2 is SVGAGI (reference sequence). This CDR3 contains 13 residues.

As DNA, the CDR3 is TGCAGTGCTAGAGACGCGGAGAGGAAGGAAAAACTGTTTTTT. Translated: CSARDAERKEKLFF. V gene TRBV20-1 combines with J gene TRBJ1-4; D unresolved. CDR3 length equals 14 residues. The V end lost 0 bases, the J end lost 8 bases, and 13 bases lay between the germline ends. From germline, CDR1 is DFQATT and CDR2 SNEGSKA (reference sequence).